Sequencing of this T cell receptor (beta chain) was carried out in a study of tissue T cells after allogeneic stem cell transplantation. This clone has more than one count but fewer than ten. The genes are named according to mouse. From the germline J gene comes the end of the CDR3, since the read stops 1 residue before it. This CDR3 region has 13 residues. With 6 bases clipped from V and 0 bases from J, the junction kept 0 bases outside the gene matches. Per germline, CDR1 LGHNA and CDR2 YSYQKL. The sample's time point: mouse harvest day 14 after allogeneic transplant. Mouse grafts combined 10^7 T-cell-depleted bone marrow cells with 10^6 splenic CD5+ T cells. Some clones are missing from TCRdb's copy, which holds only in-frame ones; the method was immunoSEQ multiplex PCR. Among some 4,500 clones, around 45% were seen once, and the ten largest hold more than 15%.

The sequenced sample consisted of gut tissue. The rearrangement uses TRBV2 and TRBJ1-1, with 8 bases identical to TRBD1. The receptor comes from a female BALB/c mouse given C57BL/6 T cells with graft-versus-host disease after an allogeneic hematopoietic cell transplant. CDR3 region: CASRGQANTEVFF. The sequenced CDR3 bases are TGTGCCAGCAGGGGACAGGCAAACACAGAAGTCTTC.